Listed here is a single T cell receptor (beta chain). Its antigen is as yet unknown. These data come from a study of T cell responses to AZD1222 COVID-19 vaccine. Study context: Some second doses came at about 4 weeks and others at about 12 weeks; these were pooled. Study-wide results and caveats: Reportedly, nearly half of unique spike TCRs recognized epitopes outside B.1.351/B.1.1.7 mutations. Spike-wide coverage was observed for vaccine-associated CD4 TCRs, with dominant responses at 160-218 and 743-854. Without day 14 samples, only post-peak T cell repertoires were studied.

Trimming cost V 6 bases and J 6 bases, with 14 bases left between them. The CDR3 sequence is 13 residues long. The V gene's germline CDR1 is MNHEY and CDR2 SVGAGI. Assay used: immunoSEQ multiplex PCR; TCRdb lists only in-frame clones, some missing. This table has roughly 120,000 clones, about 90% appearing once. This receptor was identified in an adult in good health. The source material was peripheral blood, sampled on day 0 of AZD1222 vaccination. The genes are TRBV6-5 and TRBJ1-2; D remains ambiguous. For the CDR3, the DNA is TGTGCCAGCAGCTCCAAGGGATATCATGGCTACACCTTC. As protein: CASSSKGYHGYTF.